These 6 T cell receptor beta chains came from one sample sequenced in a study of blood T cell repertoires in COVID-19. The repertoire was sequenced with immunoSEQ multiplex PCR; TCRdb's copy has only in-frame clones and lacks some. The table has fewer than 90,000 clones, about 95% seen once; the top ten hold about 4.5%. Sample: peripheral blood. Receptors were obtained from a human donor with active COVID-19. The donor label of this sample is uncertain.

CDR3 nucleotides: TGTGCCAGCAGCCAAGGTTTTCCCGACAGGGGCCGGGGAGCTTTCTTT. Residues: CASSQGFPDRGRGAFF. V usage is TRBV3-1 (or the pseudogene TRBV3-2) and J usage is TRBJ1-1; 8 nucleotides align to TRBD1. The J segment lost 10 bases and the V segment lost 1 base, leaving 14 bases of the junction unmatched. The CDR3 covers 16 residues. Looked up from germline, CDR1 is LGHDT and CDR2 is YNNKEL (reference sequence).

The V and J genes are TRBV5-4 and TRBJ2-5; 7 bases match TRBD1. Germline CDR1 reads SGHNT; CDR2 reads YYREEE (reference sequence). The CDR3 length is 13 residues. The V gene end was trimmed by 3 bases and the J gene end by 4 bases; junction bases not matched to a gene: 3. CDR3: CASSWDSRETQYF. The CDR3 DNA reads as TGTGCCAGCAGCTGGGACAGCCGAGAGACCCAGTACTTC.

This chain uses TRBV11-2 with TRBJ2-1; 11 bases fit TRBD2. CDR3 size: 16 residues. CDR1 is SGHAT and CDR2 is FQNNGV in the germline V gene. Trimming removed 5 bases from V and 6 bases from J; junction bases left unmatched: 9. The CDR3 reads CASSPVVAGGLNEQFF. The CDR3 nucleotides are TGTGCCAGCAGCCCCGTGGTAGCGGGGGGGCTCAATGAGCAGTTCTTC.

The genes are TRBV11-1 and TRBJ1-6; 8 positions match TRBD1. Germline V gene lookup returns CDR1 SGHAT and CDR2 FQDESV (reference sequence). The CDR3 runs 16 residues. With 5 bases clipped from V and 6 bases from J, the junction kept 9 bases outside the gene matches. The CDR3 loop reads CASSHSTGVGNSPLHF. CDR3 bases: TGTGCCAGCAGCCACTCGACAGGGGTTGGTAATTCACCCCTCCACTTT.

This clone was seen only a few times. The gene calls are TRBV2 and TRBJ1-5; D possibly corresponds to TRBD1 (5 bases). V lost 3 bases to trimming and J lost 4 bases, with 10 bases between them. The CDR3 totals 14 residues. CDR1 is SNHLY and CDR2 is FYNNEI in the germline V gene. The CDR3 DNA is TGTGCCAGCAGTGAGGACACCATAAATCAGCCCCAGCATTTT. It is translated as CASSEDTINQPQHF. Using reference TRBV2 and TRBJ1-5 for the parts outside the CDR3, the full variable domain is EPEVTQTPSHQVTQMGQEVILRCVPISNHLYFYWYRQILGQKVEFLVSFYNNEISEKSEIFDDQFSVERPDGSNFTLKIRSTKLEDSAMYFCASSEDTINQPQHFGDGTRLSIL.

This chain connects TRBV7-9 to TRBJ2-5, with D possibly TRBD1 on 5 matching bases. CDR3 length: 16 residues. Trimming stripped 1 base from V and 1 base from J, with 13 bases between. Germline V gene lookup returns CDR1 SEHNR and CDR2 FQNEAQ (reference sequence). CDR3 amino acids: CASSLVGVRGQETQYF. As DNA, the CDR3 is TGTGCCAGCAGCTTAGTTGGGGTTAGGGGCCAAGAGACCCAGTACTTC.